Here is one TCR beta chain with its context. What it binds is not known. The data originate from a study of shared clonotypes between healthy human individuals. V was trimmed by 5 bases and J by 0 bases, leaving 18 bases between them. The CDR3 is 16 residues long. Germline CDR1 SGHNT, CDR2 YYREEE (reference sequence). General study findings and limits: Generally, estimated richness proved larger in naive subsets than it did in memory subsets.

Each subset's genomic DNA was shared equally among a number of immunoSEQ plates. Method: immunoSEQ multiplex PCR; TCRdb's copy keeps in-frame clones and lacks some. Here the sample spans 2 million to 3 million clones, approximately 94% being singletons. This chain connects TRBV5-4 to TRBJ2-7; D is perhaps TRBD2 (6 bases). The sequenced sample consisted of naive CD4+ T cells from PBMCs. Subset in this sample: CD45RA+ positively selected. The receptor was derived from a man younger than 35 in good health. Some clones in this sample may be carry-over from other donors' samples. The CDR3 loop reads CASRPGGNRGSYEQYF. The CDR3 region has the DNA TGTGCCAGCAGGCCCGGGGGAAATAGGGGCTCCTACGAGCAGTACTTC.